The present entry profiles one TCR beta chain with its context. What it binds is not known. This sample was taken from a study of T cells after yellow fever vaccination. Study-level points and caveats: A secondary response was less intense yet reached its peak sooner, at day 5 versus 15.

A single record per CDR3 protein comes from TCRdb applying MiXCR to the 5' RACE reads. The repertoire holds 450,000 to 650,000 distinct CDR3 sequences, with about a fifth as singletons. Trimming stripped 7 bases from V and 2 bases from J, with 9 bases between. The CDR3 has 12 residues. The germline gives CDR1 MDHEN, CDR2 SYDVKM. The sequence derives from a man aged 18 to 29 who received the YFV17D yellow fever vaccine. The rearrangement joins TRBV28 to TRBJ2-7, with D possibly matching TRBD1 (6 bases). The input for sequencing was PBMCs, taken approximately 22 days after the first yellow fever vaccination. CDR3 residues: CASNRDTYEQYV. The DNA for the CDR3 is TGTGCCAGCAACAGGGACACCTACGAGCAGTACGTC.